This T cell receptor (beta chain) is from a study of T cells in tuberculosis. Stated time point: new active TB diagnosis, blood taken before or within 7 days of starting treatment. Repertoires were generated with immunoSEQ multiplex PCR, while TCRdb's copy carries only in-frame clones and drops some. This sample has around 30,000 clones; over 85% occur once, and the top ten carry over 10%. In germline, CDR1 is LNHDA, CDR2 SQIVND (reference sequence). The CDR3 covers 15 residues. J lost 5 bases, V lost 6 bases, and 6 bases had no gene match. This TCR was recovered from an adult with tuberculosis. The chain is built from TRBV19 and TRBJ2-2, with 10 positions matching TRBD1. Sequences were derived from PBMCs, sampled at tuberculosis diagnosis. CDR3 DNA sequence: TGTGCCAGTAGACTACCGGGACAGGGGACCGGGGAGCTGTTTTTT. Protein product: CASRLPGQGTGELFF.